Listed below are T cell receptor beta chains from one sample, sequenced in a study of T-cell memory formation after mild COVID-19. TCRdb re-called the 5' RACE reads with MiXCR, one entry per CDR3 protein. This table holds 70,000 to 100,000 distinct CDR3 sequences, about 14% found once. Sequenced: PBMCs or a T cell subset sorted from them (not recorded which). All receptors derive from a man aged 18 to 29 who had mild COVID-19 (a few samples of this study predate the infection). Cell type and time point are not known. Both conserved end residues are part of each CDR3. The D gene is left open where the match is weak. Not every row has a clone size; where given, it reads once, few, many or a size class.

>TRBV7-9|.|TRBJ1-2|.
CASSLGELDGYTF
TGTGCCAGCAGCTTGGGAGAGTTGGATGGCTACACCTTC
>TRBV4-1|TRBD1|TRBJ2-6|few
CASGQGVISSGANVLTF
TGCGCCAGCGGACAGGGGGTCATAAGCTCTGGGGCCAACGTCCTGACTTTC
>TRBV29-1|.|TRBJ2-1|many
CSVEFSRGSNEQFF
TGCAGCGTTGAGTTTTCGCGGGGAAGCAATGAGCAGTTCTTC
>TRBV9|.|TRBJ2-5|once
CASSVGTQETQYF
TGTGCCAGCAGCGTAGGAACGCAAGAGACCCAGTACTTC
>TRBV11-2|.|TRBJ1-5|.
CASSLGNGNQPQHF
TGTGCCAGCAGCTTAGGGAACGGGAATCAGCCCCAGCATTTT
>TRBV5-1|.|TRBJ1-5|.
CASSLGTISDQPQHF
TGCGCCAGCAGCCTCGGGACCATATCAGATCAGCCCCAGCATTTT
>TRBV4-3|.|TRBJ2-3|few
CASSQYRDSRTDTQYF
TGCGCCAGCAGCCAGTACCGGGACTCACGCACAGATACGCAGTATTTT
>TRBV29-1|TRBD1|TRBJ1-1|.
CSVRQGDTEAFF
TGCAGCGTTCGACAGGGAGACACTGAAGCTTTCTTT
>TRBV23-1|.|TRBJ1-5|few
CASSQSFRGGAFFGAQHF
TGCGCCAGCAGTCAAAGTTTTCGGGGCGGAGCGTTTTTTGGGGCCCAGCATTTT
>TRBV7-3|.|TRBJ2-6|many
CASSSGLSGANVLTF
TGTGCCAGCAGCTCGGGTCTCTCTGGGGCCAACGTCCTGACTTTC
>TRBV7-8|.|TRBJ2-6|.
CASSLGVTSGANVLTF
TGTGCCAGCAGCTTAGGGGTAACCTCTGGGGCCAACGTCCTGACTTTC
>TRBV7-2|.|TRBJ2-7|many
CASSWAYEQYF
TGTGCCAGCAGCTGGGCTTACGAGCAGTACTTC
>TRBV4-1|.|TRBJ2-7|many
CASSQRVGGYEQYF
TGCGCCAGCAGCCAACGCGTAGGTGGCTACGAGCAGTACTTC
>TRBV9|TRBD1|TRBJ1-2|.
CASSATGAPSVSGYTF
TGTGCCAGCAGCGCGACAGGGGCCCCCTCTGTATCTGGCTACACCTTC
>TRBV6-5|TRBD1|TRBJ2-3|.
CASSAGGGDTQYF
TGTGCCAGCAGTGCAGGGGGCGGAGATACGCAGTATTTT
>TRBV12-3/TRBV12-4|.|TRBJ1-5|few
CASSLAPPGSNQPQHF
TGTGCCAGCAGTTTAGCGCCTCCGGGATCCAATCAGCCCCAGCATTTT
>TRBV15|.|TRBJ2-5|few
CATRRTGGRETQYF
TGTGCCACCAGAAGAACGGGGGGCAGGGAGACCCAGTACTTC
>TRBV6-5|.|TRBJ2-1|.
CASSYGENGEQFF
TGTGCCAGCAGTTACGGCGAGAACGGCGAGCAGTTCTTC
>TRBV25-1|.|TRBJ1-5|.
CASSGSLWGPQHF
TGTGCCAGCAGTGGATCACTGTGGGGTCCCCAGCATTTT
>TRBV5-6|.|TRBJ2-1|.
CASSLWGLDEQFF
TGTGCCAGCAGCTTGTGGGGACTGGATGAGCAGTTCTTC
>TRBV21-1|.|TRBJ2-3|.
CASSIWPGQVTDTQYF
TGTGCCAGCAGCATTTGGCCGGGACAGGTCACAGATACGCAGTATTTT
>TRBV4-2|.|TRBJ2-5|few
CASSQGNGGQETQYF
TGTGCCAGCAGCCAAGGAAACGGCGGGCAAGAGACCCAGTACTTC
>TRBV7-9|.|TRBJ2-7|.
CASSLERGLDYEQYF
TGTGCCAGCAGCTTAGAACGGGGCCTTGACTACGAGCAGTACTTC
>TRBV7-9|.|TRBJ2-1|many
CASSHRLNNEQFF
TGTGCCAGCAGCCACCGACTGAACAATGAGCAGTTCTTC
>TRBV20-1|TRBD1|TRBJ2-1|few
CSADRGPNEQFF
TGCAGTGCTGACAGGGGTCCCAATGAGCAGTTCTTC
>TRBV7-2|.|TRBJ2-5|few
CASSLIPRHRAGEETQYF
TGTGCCAGCAGCTTAATCCCCCGACACAGGGCCGGGGAAGAGACCCAGTACTTC
>TRBV3-1|TRBD2|TRBJ2-5|many
CASSQVLAGLQETQYF
TGTGCCAGCAGCCAAGTCCTAGCGGGGTTGCAAGAGACCCAGTACTTC
>TRBV2|TRBD2|TRBJ2-2|many
CASSISGDSPGELFF
TGTGCCAGCAGTATTAGCGGGGACTCTCCCGGGGAGCTGTTTTTT
>TRBV4-3|TRBD1|TRBJ1-4|few
CASSQEGTANEKLFF
TGCGCCAGCAGCCAAGAAGGGACAGCTAATGAAAAACTGTTTTTT
>TRBV4-1|.|TRBJ2-7|many
CASSQVRGTYEQYF
TGCGCCAGCAGCCAAGTGCGGGGCACCTACGAGCAGTACTTC
>TRBV20-1|.|TRBJ2-1|medium-sized
CSARDLTTSYNEQFF
TGCAGTGCTAGAGATTTGACCACCTCCTACAATGAGCAGTTCTTC
>TRBV25-1|.|TRBJ2-5|few
CASSEFPREQETQYF
TGTGCCAGCAGTGAATTCCCCAGAGAGCAAGAGACCCAGTACTTC
>TRBV20-1|TRBD1|TRBJ1-1|few
CSARDYRGRTEAFF
TGCAGTGCTAGAGATTACAGGGGGAGGACTGAAGCTTTCTTT
>TRBV4-1|.|TRBJ1-2|few
CASSQRSNYGYTF
TGCGCCAGCAGCCAGCGGAGTAACTATGGCTACACCTTC
>TRBV5-6|.|TRBJ2-6|few
CASSFGLSGANVLTF
TGTGCCAGCAGCTTCGGTCTCTCTGGGGCCAACGTCCTGACTTTC
>TRBV19|.|TRBJ2-7|.
CASSSELDYEQYF
TGTGCCAGTAGCTCCGAACTCGACTACGAGCAGTACTTC
>TRBV5-6|.|TRBJ2-1|.
CASSLQVPPQFF
TGTGCCAGCAGCTTACAGGTCCCCCCGCAGTTCTTC
>TRBV12-3/TRBV12-4|.|TRBJ2-5|few
CASSLLNRYQETQYF
TGTGCCAGCAGTCTTCTCAACCGGTACCAAGAGACCCAGTACTTC
>TRBV5-1|.|TRBJ2-7|many
CASSLTSTYEQYF
TGCGCCAGCAGCTTGACTAGTACCTACGAGCAGTACTTC
>TRBV12-3/TRBV12-4|TRBD2|TRBJ2-3|many
CASSLSGGAVDTQYF
TGTGCCAGCAGTTTAAGCGGGGGGGCTGTAGATACGCAGTATTTT
>TRBV7-9|.|TRBJ2-7|few
CASSFSESYEQYF
TGTGCCAGCAGCTTCTCCGAATCCTACGAGCAGTACTTC
>TRBV7-9|TRBD1|TRBJ2-1|once
CASSFRDRQMGQFF
TGTGCCAGCAGCTTCCGGGACAGACAGATGGGGCAGTTCTTC
>TRBV4-1|.|TRBJ1-6|.
CASRGEGHHSPLHF
TGCGCCAGCAGAGGGGAGGGACATCATTCACCCCTCCACTTT
>TRBV7-2|.|TRBJ2-5|few
CASSLGSWSSQETQYF
TGTGCCAGCAGCTTAGGAAGTTGGAGCAGCCAAGAGACCCAGTACTTC
>TRBV2|.|TRBJ2-7|many
CASSEILNSEQYF
TGTGCCAGCAGTGAGATCCTAAACAGCGAGCAGTACTTC
>TRBV7-3|.|TRBJ2-1|.
CASSLTTGFNEQFF
TGTGCCAGCAGCTTAACTACGGGGTTCAATGAGCAGTTCTTC
>TRBV28|TRBD2|TRBJ2-1|.
CASSLTGTRDGEQFF
TGTGCCAGCAGCCTGACCGGGACTAGGGATGGAGAGCAGTTCTTC
>TRBV5-1|.|TRBJ2-2|few
CASSAARGPNTGELFF
TGCGCCAGCAGCGCAGCCAGGGGCCCGAACACCGGGGAGCTGTTTTTT
>TRBV12-3/TRBV12-4|TRBD2|TRBJ2-2|.
CASSPSTSGGRTGELFF
TGTGCCAGCAGCCCTTCGACTAGCGGGGGACGCACCGGGGAGCTGTTTTTT
>TRBV9|.|TRBJ2-3|.
CASSASGATDTQYF
TGTGCCAGCAGCGCATCGGGGGCCACAGATACGCAGTATTTT
>TRBV7-9|.|TRBJ1-5|few
CASSRTGPMGQPQHF
TGTGCCAGCAGTCGTACTGGGCCAATGGGTCAGCCCCAGCATTTT
>TRBV6-2/TRBV6-3|.|TRBJ1-5|.
CASQGASSQPQHF
TGTGCCAGCCAGGGAGCGTCCAGTCAGCCCCAGCATTTT
>TRBV7-6|.|TRBJ2-2|few
CASSPTYSTGELFF
TGTGCCAGCAGCCCTACCTACAGCACCGGGGAGCTGTTTTTT
>TRBV20-1|TRBD1|TRBJ1-2|few
CSARTGQGWGGYTF
TGCAGTGCTAGGACCGGACAGGGATGGGGTGGCTACACCTTC